These T cell receptor beta chains were read from a single sample in a study of shared clonotypes between healthy human individuals. Generated by immunoSEQ multiplex PCR, the TCRdb table keeps only in-frame clones and is missing some. The profile shows about 2.1 million clones, under 95% of them singletons. The sample taken for sequencing was naive CD8+ T cells from PBMCs. The receptor set was obtained from a man in his late teens or twenties in good health. Some clones in this sample may be carry-over from other donors' samples. The CDR3 runs from the conserved cysteine through the conserved F or W. A D gene is named only where the DNA matches it firmly. Clone sizes are given selectively: once, few, many, or a class where the clone is expanded.

>-|11|-|TRBV5-6|TRBJ2-3
CASSLSNTQYF
TGTGCCAGCAGCTTATCAAATACGCAGTATTTT
>-|13|-|TRBV15|TRBJ1-1
CATSTRRDREAFF
TGTGCCACCAGCACTAGACGAGACCGGGAAGCTTTCTTT
>TRBD2|16|-|TRBV28|TRBJ2-3
CASSFGVAGDTDTQYF
TGTGCCAGCAGTTTCGGGGTAGCGGGAGATACAGATACGCAGTATTTT
>TRBD1|16|-|TRBV27|TRBJ2-7
CASSLGWWTGDNEQYF
TGTGCCAGCAGTTTAGGGTGGTGGACAGGGGACAACGAGCAGTACTTC
>TRBD2|19|-|TRBV7-9|TRBJ2-7
CASSGGGLATPTQSHEQYF
TGTGCCAGCAGCGGCGGGGGACTAGCGACACCAACGCAGAGCCACGAGCAGTACTTC
>-|14|-|TRBV28|TRBJ2-7
CASSFAGEEDEQYF
TGTGCCAGCAGTTTCGCCGGGGAGGAAGACGAGCAGTACTTC
>TRBD1|15|-|TRBV27|TRBJ2-2
CASSPPGQMIGELFF
TGTGCCAGCAGTCCGCCGGGACAGATGATCGGGGAGCTGTTTTTT
>TRBD2|15|-|TRBV10-3|TRBJ2-2
CAISESGTYTGELFF
TGTGCCATCAGTGAAAGCGGGACGTACACCGGGGAGCTGTTTTTT
>-|13|-|TRBV19|TRBJ2-3
CASSLEHTDTQYF
TGTGCCAGTAGCCTTGAACACACAGATACGCAGTATTTT
>TRBD2|14|-|TRBV12-5|TRBJ2-3
CASGFAGGPDTQYF
TGTGCTAGTGGTTTCGCGGGAGGGCCAGATACGCAGTATTTT
>-|13|-|TRBV27|TRBJ2-1
CASSKLWWGIQFF
TGTGCCAGCAGTAAATTGTGGTGGGGGATCCAGTTCTTC
>-|11|-|TRBV6-5|TRBJ1-1
CASEGNTEAFF
TGTGCCAGCGAAGGGAACACTGAAGCTTTCTTT
>-|16|-|TRBV7-3|TRBJ2-2
CASSLFGQPNTGELFF
TGTGCCAGCAGCTTATTTGGGCAGCCCAACACCGGGGAGCTGTTTTTT
>TRBD1|16|-|TRBV4-3|TRBJ2-1
CASSQDPGGDGREQFF
TGCGCCAGCAGCCAAGACCCAGGGGGCGACGGGCGGGAGCAGTTCTTC
>-|15|-|TRBV14|TRBJ2-2
CASSQDGGRNGELFF
TGTGCCAGCAGCCAAGATGGGGGTCGGAACGGGGAGCTGTTTTTT
>-|13|-|TRBV9|TRBJ2-1
CASSEGSYNEQFF
TGTGCCAGCAGCGAGGGGTCCTACAATGAGCAGTTCTTC
>-|17|-|TRBV27|TRBJ2-2
CASSFLGDRTNTGELFF
TGTGCCAGCAGTTTTCTTGGGGACCGCACTAACACCGGGGAGCTGTTTTTT
>TRBD2|17|once|TRBV18|TRBJ2-5
CASSPPVLAGVRETQYF
TGTGCCAGCTCACCACCGGTTCTAGCGGGAGTACGGGAGACCCAGTACTTC
>TRBD1|16|-|TRBV7-9|TRBJ2-3
CASSTTRDRVTDTQYF
TGTGCCAGCAGCACAACCCGGGACAGAGTAACAGATACGCAGTATTTT
>TRBD2|15|-|TRBV27|TRBJ2-2
CASGPGGRPAGELFF
TGTGCCAGCGGGCCGGGAGGGAGACCGGCCGGGGAGCTGTTTTTT
>-|15|-|TRBV5-1|TRBJ1-2
CASSTSDTRRNGYTF
TGCGCCAGCAGCACCTCGGACACAAGGAGGAACGGCTACACCTTC
>TRBD1|14|-|TRBV18|TRBJ2-7
CASSPDRDYYEQYF
TGTGCCAGCTCACCTGACAGGGATTATTACGAGCAGTACTTC
>TRBD1|15|-|TRBV11-1|TRBJ2-7
CASSFSGTGFTEQYF
TGTGCCAGCAGCTTCTCCGGGACAGGGTTTACCGAGCAGTACTTC
>-|16|-|TRBV11-2|TRBJ2-7
CASSLFSASGANEQYF
TGTGCCAGCAGCTTATTTTCAGCCAGCGGAGCAAACGAGCAGTACTTC
>-|12|-|TRBV6-1|TRBJ1-1
CASSERWAEAFF
TGTGCCAGCAGTGAAAGGTGGGCTGAAGCTTTCTTT
>TRBD1|15|few|TRBV7-9|TRBJ1-1
CASSLGQGEFTEAFF
TGTGCCAGCAGCTTAGGTCAGGGGGAATTCACTGAAGCTTTCTTT
>TRBD2|18|-|TRBV14|TRBJ2-2
CASSPHSSGSRRGGELFF
TGTGCCAGCAGCCCCCACTCTAGCGGGAGTCGTCGAGGCGGGGAGCTGTTTTTT
>-|14|-|TRBV4-2|TRBJ1-2
CASSQGVPEYGYTF
TGTGCCAGCAGCCAAGGCGTTCCAGAATATGGCTACACCTTC
>TRBD2|14|-|TRBV9|TRBJ2-7
CASSVASGSYEQYF
TGTGCCAGCAGCGTGGCTAGCGGATCCTACGAGCAGTACTTC
>TRBD1|16|-|TRBV9|TRBJ1-2
CASSRAGTGDPGGYTF
TGTGCCAGCAGCAGAGCCGGGACAGGGGACCCGGGGGGCTACACCTTC
>-|12|-|TRBV6-5|TRBJ1-1
CASTLIEAEAFF
TGTGCCAGCACACTTATCGAGGCTGAAGCTTTCTTT
>-|14|few|TRBV7-9|TRBJ1-5
CASSLDGFNQPQHF
TGTGCCAGCAGCTTAGATGGATTCAATCAGCCCCAGCATTTT
>-|14|-|TRBV7-9|TRBJ2-3
CASSSRRDSDTQYF
TGTGCCAGCAGCTCACGGCGGGATTCTGATACGCAGTATTTT